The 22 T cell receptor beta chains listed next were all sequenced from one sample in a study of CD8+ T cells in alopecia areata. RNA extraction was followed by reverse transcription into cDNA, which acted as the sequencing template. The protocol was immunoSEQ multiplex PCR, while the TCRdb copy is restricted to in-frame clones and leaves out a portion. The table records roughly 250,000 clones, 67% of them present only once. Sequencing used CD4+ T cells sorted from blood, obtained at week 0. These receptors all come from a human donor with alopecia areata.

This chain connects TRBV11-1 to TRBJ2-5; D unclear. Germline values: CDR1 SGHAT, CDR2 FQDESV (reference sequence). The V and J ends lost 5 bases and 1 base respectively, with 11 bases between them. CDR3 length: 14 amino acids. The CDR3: CASSPSASQETQYF. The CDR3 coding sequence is TGTGCCAGCAGCCCGTCGGCTTCCCAAGAGACCCAGTACTTC.

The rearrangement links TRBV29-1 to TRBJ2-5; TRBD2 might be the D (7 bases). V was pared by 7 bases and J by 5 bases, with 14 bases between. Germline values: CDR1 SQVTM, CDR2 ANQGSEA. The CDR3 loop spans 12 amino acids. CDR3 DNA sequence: TGCAGCGAACAAGGGGGGGACGAGACCCAGTACTTC. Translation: CSEQGGDETQYF.

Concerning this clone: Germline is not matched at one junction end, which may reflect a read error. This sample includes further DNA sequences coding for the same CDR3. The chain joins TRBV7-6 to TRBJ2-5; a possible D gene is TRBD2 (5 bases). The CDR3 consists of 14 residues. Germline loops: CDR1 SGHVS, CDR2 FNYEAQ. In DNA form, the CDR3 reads TGTGCCAGCAGCCTAGCTGGCACCCAAGAGACCCAGTACTTC. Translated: CASSLAGTQETQYF.

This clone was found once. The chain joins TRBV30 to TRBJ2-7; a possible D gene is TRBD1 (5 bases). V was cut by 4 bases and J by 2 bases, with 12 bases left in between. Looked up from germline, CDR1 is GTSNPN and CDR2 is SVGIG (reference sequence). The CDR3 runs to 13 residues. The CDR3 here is CAWNRGGPYEQYF. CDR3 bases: TGTGCCTGGAATAGGGGTGGGCCCTACGAGCAGTACTTC.

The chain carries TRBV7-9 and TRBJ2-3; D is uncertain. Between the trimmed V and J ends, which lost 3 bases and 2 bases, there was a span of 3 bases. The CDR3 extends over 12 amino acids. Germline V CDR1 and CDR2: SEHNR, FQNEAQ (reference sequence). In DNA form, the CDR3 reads TGTGCCAGCAGCTTGTTCACAGATACGCAGTATTTT. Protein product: CASSLFTDTQYF.

CDR3 amino acids: CSAQGPDEQYF. The CDR3 DNA is TGCAGTGCTCAGGGTCCGGACGAGCAGTACTTC. The V call is TRBV29-1, the J call TRBJ2-7; D may be TRBD1 (5 bases). Looked up from germline, CDR1 is SQVTM and CDR2 is ANQGSEA. The CDR3 loop spans 11 amino acids.

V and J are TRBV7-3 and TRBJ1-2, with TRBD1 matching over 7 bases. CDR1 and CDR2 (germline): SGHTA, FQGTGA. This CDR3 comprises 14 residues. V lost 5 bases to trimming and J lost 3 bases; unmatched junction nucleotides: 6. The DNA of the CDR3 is TGTGCCAGCAGCCGACCACAGGGGCACTATGGCTACACCTTC. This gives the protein CASSRPQGHYGYTF. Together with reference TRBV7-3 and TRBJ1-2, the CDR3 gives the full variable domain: GAGVSQTPSNKVTEKGKYVELRCDPISGHTALYWYRQSLGQGPEFLIYFQGTGAADDSGLPNDRFFAVRPEGSVSTLKIQRTERGDSAVYLCASSRPQGHYGYTFGSGTRLTVV.

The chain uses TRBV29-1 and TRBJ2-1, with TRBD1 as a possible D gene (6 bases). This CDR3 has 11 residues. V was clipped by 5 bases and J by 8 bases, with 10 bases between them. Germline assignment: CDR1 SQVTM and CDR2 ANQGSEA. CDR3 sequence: CSVQGLDEQFF. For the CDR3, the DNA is TGCAGCGTTCAGGGGTTAGATGAGCAGTTCTTC.

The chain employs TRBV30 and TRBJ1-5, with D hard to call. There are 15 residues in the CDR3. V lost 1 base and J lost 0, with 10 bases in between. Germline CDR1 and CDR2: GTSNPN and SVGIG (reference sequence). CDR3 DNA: TGTGCCTGGAGTGGCAGACTCTCTAGCAATCAGCCCCAGCATTTT. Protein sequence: CAWSGRLSSNQPQHF.

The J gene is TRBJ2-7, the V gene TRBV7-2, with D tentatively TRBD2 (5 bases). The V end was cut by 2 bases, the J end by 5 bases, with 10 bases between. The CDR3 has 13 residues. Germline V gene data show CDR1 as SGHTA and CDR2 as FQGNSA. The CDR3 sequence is CASSLRPGNEQYF. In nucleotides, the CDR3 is TGTGCCAGCAGCTTAAGGCCCGGGAACGAGCAGTACTTC.

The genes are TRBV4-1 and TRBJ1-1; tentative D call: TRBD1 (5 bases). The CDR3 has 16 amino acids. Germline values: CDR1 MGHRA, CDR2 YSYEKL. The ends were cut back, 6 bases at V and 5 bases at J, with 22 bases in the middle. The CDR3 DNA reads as TGCGCCAGCAGTCGTCCCCTACTTCAGGGAAGGACTGAAGCTTTCTTT. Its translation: CASSRPLLQGRTEAFF.

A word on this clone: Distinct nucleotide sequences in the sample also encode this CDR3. The CDR3 spells CSVATATYNEQFF. CDR3 DNA: TGCAGCGTAGCAACCGCGACCTACAATGAGCAGTTCTTC. The rearrangement links TRBV29-1 to TRBJ2-1; D gene uncertain. Germline-derived CDR1 and CDR2 are SQVTM and ANQGSEA. The V end was cut by 6 bases, the J end by 2 bases, with 11 bases between. The CDR3 runs 13 residues.

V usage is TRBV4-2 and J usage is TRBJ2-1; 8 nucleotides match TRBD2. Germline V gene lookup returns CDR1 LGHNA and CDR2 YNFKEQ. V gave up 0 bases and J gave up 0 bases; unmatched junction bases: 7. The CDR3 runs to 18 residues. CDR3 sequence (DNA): TGTGCCAGCAGCCAAGAATGGAGCGGGGGTTACTCCTACAATGAGCAGTTCTTC. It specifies CASSQEWSGGYSYNEQFF.

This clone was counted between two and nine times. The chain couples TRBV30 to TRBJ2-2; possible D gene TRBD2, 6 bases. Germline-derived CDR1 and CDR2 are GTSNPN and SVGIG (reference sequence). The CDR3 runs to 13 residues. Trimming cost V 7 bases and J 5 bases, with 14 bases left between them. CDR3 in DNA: TGTGCCTTCCTAGGCGGGGAAACCGGGGAGCTGTTTTTT. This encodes CAFLGGETGELFF.

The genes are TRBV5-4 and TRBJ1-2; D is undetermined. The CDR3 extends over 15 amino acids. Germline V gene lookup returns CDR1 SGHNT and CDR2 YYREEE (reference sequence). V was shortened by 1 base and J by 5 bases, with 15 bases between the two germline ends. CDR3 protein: CASSLRLEPRYGYTF. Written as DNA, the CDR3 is TGTGCCAGCAGCTTGAGGTTGGAGCCGAGGTATGGCTACACCTTC.

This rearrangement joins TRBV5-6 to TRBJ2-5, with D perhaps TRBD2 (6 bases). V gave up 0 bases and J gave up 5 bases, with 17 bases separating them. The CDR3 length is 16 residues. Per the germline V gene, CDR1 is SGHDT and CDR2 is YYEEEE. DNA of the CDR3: TGTGCCAGCAGCTTGGGAAGTTTAGAAGGAGGGGAGACCCAGTACTTC. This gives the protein CASSLGSLEGGETQYF.

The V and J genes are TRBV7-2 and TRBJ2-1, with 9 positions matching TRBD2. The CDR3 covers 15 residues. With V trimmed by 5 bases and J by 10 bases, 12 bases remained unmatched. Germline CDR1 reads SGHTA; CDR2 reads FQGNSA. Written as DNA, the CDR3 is TGTGCCAGCAGCGTGAGCGGGGGGAGTAGGAACGAGCAGTTCTTC. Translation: CASSVSGGSRNEQFF.

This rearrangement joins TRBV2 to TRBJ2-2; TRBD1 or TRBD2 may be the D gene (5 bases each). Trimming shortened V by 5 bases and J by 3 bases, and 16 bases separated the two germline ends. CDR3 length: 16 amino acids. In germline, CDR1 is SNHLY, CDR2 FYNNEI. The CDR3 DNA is TGTGCCAGCAGTCCTCGACAGCTCGGGGACACCGGGGAGCTGTTTTTT. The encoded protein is CASSPRQLGDTGELFF.

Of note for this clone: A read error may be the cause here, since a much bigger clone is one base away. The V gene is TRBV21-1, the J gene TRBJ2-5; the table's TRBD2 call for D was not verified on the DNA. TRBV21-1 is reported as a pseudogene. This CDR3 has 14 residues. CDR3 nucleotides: TGTGCCAGCAGCAATATCGGGGGGGCGGGGACCCAGTACTTC. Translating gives CASSNIGGAGTQYF.

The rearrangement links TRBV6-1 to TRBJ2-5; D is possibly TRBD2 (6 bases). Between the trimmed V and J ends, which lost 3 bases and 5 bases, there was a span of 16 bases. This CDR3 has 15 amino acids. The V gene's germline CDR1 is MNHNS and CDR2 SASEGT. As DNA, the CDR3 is TGTGCCAGCAGTGAGGCGGTGGGAGGATGGGAGACCCAGTACTTC. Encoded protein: CASSEAVGGWETQYF.

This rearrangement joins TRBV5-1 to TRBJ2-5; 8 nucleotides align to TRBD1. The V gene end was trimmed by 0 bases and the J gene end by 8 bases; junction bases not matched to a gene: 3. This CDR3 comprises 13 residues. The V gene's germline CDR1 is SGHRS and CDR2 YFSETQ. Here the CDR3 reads CASSLGTGGTQYF. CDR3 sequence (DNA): TGCGCCAGCAGCTTGGGAACAGGGGGAACCCAGTACTTC.

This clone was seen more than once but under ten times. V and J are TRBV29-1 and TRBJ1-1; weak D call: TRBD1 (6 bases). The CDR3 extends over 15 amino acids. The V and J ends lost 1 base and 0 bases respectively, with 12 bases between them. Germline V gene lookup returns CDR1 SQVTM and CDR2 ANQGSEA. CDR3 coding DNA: TGCAGCGTTGAAGGCTCGGGGGGCCTGAACACTGAAGCTTTCTTT. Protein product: CSVEGSGGLNTEAFF. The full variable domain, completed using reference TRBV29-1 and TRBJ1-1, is SAVISQKPSRDICQRGTSLTIQCQVDSQVTMMFWYRQQPGQSLTLIATANQGSEATYESGFVIDKFPISRPNLTFSTLTVSNMSPEDSSIYLCSVEGSGGLNTEAFFGQGTRLTVV.